A selection of T cell receptor beta chains follows, all from one sample in a study of CD8 T cells in ankylosing spondylitis. TCRdb recomputed calls from the 5' RACE reads with MiXCR, one row per CDR3 protein. The sample lists fewer than 550,000 distinct CDR3 sequences; roughly 5.3% were seen once. Sequenced input: blood, either unsorted or a sorted T cell fraction (not recorded which). All receptors come from a male donor with ankylosing spondylitis. The CDR3 runs from the conserved cysteine through the conserved F or W.

v_call cdr3_aa
TRBV11-2 CASSLRVRSYNEQFF
TRBV5-1 CASSPDSQSSPLSGANVLTF
TRBV4-1 CASSQDIAGASYEQYF
TRBV7-2 CASSRLPFEGGGTEAFF
TRBV5-1 CASSRDRNYNEQFF
TRBV20-1 CSARDLRRSGFADEQFF
TRBV4-3 CASSRGLLSGANVLTF
TRBV6-1 CASSHRRGIYNEQFF
TRBV6-2/TRBV6-3 CASSYDMGLAGGYNEQFF
TRBV7-6 CASSLALGTGTYEQYF
TRBV12-3/TRBV12-4 CASSSSRSGEQYF
TRBV29-1 CSVEDQGTSPTDTQYF
TRBV20-1 CSAGSWGRDTDTQYF
TRBV5-1 CASSLRGPRDYGYTF
TRBV7-2 CASSLAVPGELFF
TRBV7-2 CASSTRKNTEAFF
TRBV21-1 CAGGSETQYF
TRBV29-1 CSVVVSSGRGELFF
TRBV12-3/TRBV12-4 CASSLGTVSLHF
TRBV9 CASSVYRDSHNEQFF
TRBV9 CASSVGGSSSGEQYF
TRBV4-3 CASSQAARNTEAFF
TRBV7-9 CASSFRRDYGYTF
TRBV20-1 CSGGGYGYTF
TRBV18 CASSPRRGLRDSPLHF
TRBV6-5 CASSWEATNYGYTF
TRBV5-4 CASSSFDRGPGANVLTF
TRBV27 CASSLTGSNQPQHF
TRBV20-1 CSARDETGFRYEQYF
TRBV20-1 CSAREVRAAMPLAEQYF
TRBV4-2 CAIGQGLGEQFF
TRBV6-2/TRBV6-3 CASTPRGTYEQYF
TRBV20-1 CSARDPRQGTDTQYF
TRBV15 CATSRGSLLNEAFF
TRBV11-2 CASSLVGDSRVGYNEQFF
TRBV6-1 CASTATGYWEKLFF
TRBV5-1 CASSAPTGGLYGYTF
TRBV12-3/TRBV12-4 CASSLGLSGANVLTF
TRBV5-1 CASSRGGKGELFF
TRBV12-3/TRBV12-4 CASKKGSPLHF
TRBV28 CASSRQLAGDYEQYF
TRBV7-8 CASSFRVGTDTQYF
TRBV27 CASSVQGGNEQFF
TRBV7-2 CASSLGGDRPYEQYF
TRBV4-2 CASSQDGGSNYGYTF
TRBV7-9 CASSQAGDEQYF
TRBV29-1 CSAETGLYTEAFF
TRBV3-1 CASSRSGWSDTEAFF
TRBV5-1 CASSGGGHYNEQFF
TRBV12-3/TRBV12-4 CASRLRGIGNNEQFF
TRBV7-6 CASKDRGVEETQYF
TRBV7-2 CASSLARTSGGSTDTQYF